Listed below are T cell receptor beta chains from one sample, sequenced in a study of T cell changes during pregnancy in multiple sclerosis. Clones were sequenced by immunoSEQ multiplex PCR, and TCRdb holds only the in-frame ones, with some missing. This sample has 38,000 or so clones, with 80% to 95% found just once. The sequences come from CD4+ T cells from peripheral blood mononuclear cells, collected in the third trimester of pregnancy. The origin of the receptors is a female donor with multiple sclerosis, enrolled in a pregnancy study. Each CDR3 is given with its conserved first and last residue. D genes are given only for firm matches. Only some rows state a clone size, as once, few, many or a class for expanded clones.

j_call | d_call | v_call | clone_size | cdr3_aa | cdr3_nt
TRBJ1-5 | - | TRBV7-2 | - | CASSATGNQPQHF | TGTGCCAGCAGCGCGACAGGTAATCAGCCCCAGCATTTT
TRBJ2-7 | - | TRBV28 | - | CASSSPNDRGGYEQYF | TGTGCCAGCAGTTCACCAAACGACAGGGGAGGGTACGAGCAGTACTTC
TRBJ1-1 | - | TRBV7-2 | - | CASSLTGETEAFF | TGTGCCAGCAGCTTAACAGGTGAGACCGAAGCTTTCTTT
TRBJ1-4 | TRBD1 | TRBV4-3 | - | CASSQAPGTVNEKLFF | TGCGCCAGCAGCCAGGCTCCAGGGACAGTTAATGAAAAACTGTTTTTT
TRBJ1-1 | - | TRBV6-1 | - | CASSVVTKAEAFF | TGTGCCAGCAGTGTAGTGACAAAGGCGGAAGCTTTCTTT
TRBJ1-4 | - | TRBV30 | - | CAWSESNEKLFF | TGTGCCTGGAGTGAGAGTAATGAAAAACTGTTTTTT
TRBJ2-5 | TRBD1 | TRBV5-4 | - | CASSLPTGGVGETQYF | TGTGCCAGCAGCTTGCCGACAGGGGGGGTTGGCGAGACCCAGTACTTC
TRBJ2-7 | TRBD2 | TRBV11-2 | - | CASSRAGGPLYEQYF | TGTGCCAGCAGTCGAGCGGGAGGGCCTCTCTACGAGCAGTACTTC
TRBJ1-5 | - | TRBV2 | - | CASSLRQGNQPQHF | TGTGCCAGCAGTCTACGACAGGGCAATCAGCCCCAGCATTTT
TRBJ2-7 | TRBD1 | TRBV28 | - | CASSAQTGQGNSYEQYF | TGTGCCAGCAGCGCTCAAACGGGACAGGGAAACTCCTACGAGCAGTACTTC
TRBJ1-4 | TRBD1 | TRBV6-1 | - | CASSDSGTGIRLFF | TGTGCCAGCAGCGACAGTGGGACAGGGATCCGACTGTTTTTT
TRBJ2-7 | - | TRBV19 | - | CASGRGDYEQYF | TGTGCCAGTGGCAGGGGGGACTACGAGCAGTACTTC
TRBJ2-7 | - | TRBV5-5 | - | CASSLRDTLLYEQYF | TGTGCCAGCAGCTTGCGGGACACGCTTTTGTACGAGCAGTACTTC
TRBJ1-3 | - | TRBV27 | - | CASSLSRAGEPLSGNTIYF | TGTGCCAGCAGTTTATCGAGGGCAGGGGAGCCTCTCTCTGGAAACACCATATATTTT
TRBJ2-5 | TRBD1 | TRBV5-1 | few | CASSLARTGQETQYF | TGCGCCAGCAGCTTGGCCCGGACAGGGCAAGAGACCCAGTACTTC
TRBJ1-2 | - | TRBV5-4 | - | CASSFDRSFYGYTF | TGTGCCAGCAGCTTCGACAGAAGCTTCTATGGCTACACCTTC
TRBJ1-5 | - | TRBV19 | - | CASSIVREGQPQHF | TGTGCCAGTAGTATTGTCAGGGAGGGTCAGCCCCAGCATTTT
TRBJ2-3 | - | TRBV25-1 | once | CASSGTERWFTDTQYF | TGTGCCAGCAGTGGGACTGAGCGGTGGTTCACAGATACGCAGTATTTT
TRBJ2-1 | TRBD2 | TRBV27 | - | CASSPRTSGRVWREQFF | TGTGCCAGCAGCCCCAGGACTAGCGGGAGGGTGTGGCGTGAGCAGTTCTTC
TRBJ1-2 | TRBD1 | TRBV28 | - | CASRHRGGIYGYTF | TGTGCCAGCAGGCACAGGGGCGGAATCTATGGCTACACCTTC
TRBJ1-3 | - | TRBV30 | once | CAWSATVSGNTIYF | TGTGCCTGGAGTGCGACAGTCTCTGGAAACACCATATATTTT
TRBJ1-2 | TRBD1 | TRBV18 | - | CASSPDRGFRLSNYGYTF | TGTGCCAGCTCACCGGACAGGGGATTTCGCTTATCTAACTATGGCTACACCTTC
TRBJ1-2 | - | TRBV30 | few | CAWGAQGGYGYTF | TGTGCCTGGGGGGCACAGGGCGGTTATGGCTACACCTTC
TRBJ2-3 | TRBD2 | TRBV5-1 | - | CASSLASLGRLGDTQYF | TGCGCCAGCAGCTTGGCCAGCCTCGGGAGGCTGGGAGATACGCAGTATTTT
TRBJ2-7 | - | TRBV2 | - | CASSDPGVTIRDEQYF | TGTGCCAGCAGTGATCCGGGGGTCACGATTAGAGACGAGCAGTACTTC
TRBJ2-1 | TRBD2 | TRBV5-1 | medium-sized | CASSLYGTSDTDEQFF | TGCGCCAGCAGCTTGTACGGGACTAGCGATACGGATGAGCAGTTCTTC
TRBJ1-3 | - | TRBV5-5 | - | CASSLWGGVGNTIYF | TGTGCCAGCAGCTTGTGGGGGGGTGTTGGAAACACCATATATTTT
TRBJ1-1 | - | TRBV21-1 | - | CASSKGGLGLATEAFF | TGTGCCAGCAGCAAAGGGGGGCTAGGTCTGGCCACTGAAGCTTTCTTT
TRBJ2-3 | - | TRBV25-1 | - | CASSDPQGTPDTQYF | TGTGCCAGCAGTGATCCACAGGGTACTCCAGATACGCAGTATTTT
TRBJ2-7 | TRBD2 | TRBV4-2 | - | CASSHIAGNSYEQYF | TGTGCCAGCAGCCATATAGCGGGCAACTCCTACGAGCAGTACTTC
TRBJ2-1 | TRBD2 | TRBV29-1 | once | CSALAGDISNEQFF | TGCAGCGCTTTAGCGGGAGATATCTCCAATGAGCAGTTCTTC
TRBJ2-1 | TRBD2 | TRBV5-3 | - | CARHGLAGYNEQFF | TGTGCCAGACATGGACTAGCGGGATATAATGAGCAGTTCTTC
TRBJ2-5 | TRBD2 | TRBV30 | - | CAWSTLRTSGAQETQYF | TGTGCCTGGAGTACTCTCAGGACTAGCGGGGCCCAAGAGACCCAGTACTTC
TRBJ2-2 | - | TRBV19 | - | CASNGLAGRGSGELFF | TGTGCCAGTAACGGTCTGGCCGGGAGAGGTAGCGGGGAGCTGTTTTTT
TRBJ1-2 | TRBD1 | TRBV5-1 | - | CASSLGTGVLNYGYTF | TGCGCCAGCAGCTTGGGAACAGGGGTATTGAACTATGGCTACACCTTC
TRBJ1-1 | - | TRBV18 | - | CASSRTPGRGNTEAFF | TGTGCCAGCTCACGTACCCCAGGCAGGGGAAACACTGAAGCTTTCTTT
TRBJ1-1 | - | TRBV4-1 | - | CASSHTGLAEAFF | TGCGCCAGCAGCCATACAGGGCTCGCTGAAGCTTTCTTT
TRBJ2-1 | TRBD2 | TRBV19 | - | CASRIIGLAGGYNEQFF | TGTGCCAGTAGAATTATCGGACTAGCGGGAGGGTACAATGAGCAGTTCTTC
TRBJ1-2 | TRBD1 | TRBV6-1 | - | CASRAQGADGYTF | TGTGCCAGCAGGGCACAGGGGGCTGATGGCTACACCTTC
TRBJ1-1 | TRBD1 | TRBV7-9 | once | CASSPRVRGQGIKAFF | TGTGCCAGCAGCCCTCGTGTGAGAGGACAGGGGATTAAAGCTTTCTTT
TRBJ2-5 | - | TRBV7-8 | once | CASSLHRGQETQYF | TGTGCCAGCAGCTTACATAGGGGACAAGAGACCCAGTACTTC
TRBJ2-2 | - | TRBV2 | - | CASSEEFRTGELFF | TGTGCCAGCAGTGAAGAATTCCGTACCGGGGAGCTGTTTTTT
TRBJ1-2 | - | TRBV19 | - | CASSRTGSYGYTF | TGTGCCAGTAGTAGGACGGGAAGCTATGGCTACACCTTC
TRBJ2-1 | TRBD2 | TRBV30 | - | CAWRGSGRPKRIEQFF | TGTGCCTGGAGGGGAAGCGGGAGGCCCAAACGCATCGAGCAGTTCTTC
TRBJ2-2 | - | TRBV2 | - | CASKWSGMGTGELFF | TGTGCCAGCAAGTGGTCGGGGATGGGAACCGGGGAGCTGTTTTTT
TRBJ1-1 | - | TRBV6-1 | - | CASSERDTEAFF | TGTGCCAGCAGTGAACGGGACACTGAAGCTTTCTTT
TRBJ2-1 | - | TRBV6-1 | - | CASSDYRDSEQFF | TGTGCCAGCAGTGACTACCGGGACTCTGAGCAGTTCTTC
TRBJ2-2 | TRBD2 | TRBV28 | - | CASSFSGRKTGELFF | TGTGCCAGCAGTTTTAGCGGGAGGAAGACCGGGGAGCTGTTTTTT
TRBJ1-5 | - | TRBV2 | - | CASSETQGFNQPQHF | TGTGCCAGCAGTGAAACCCAGGGGTTCAATCAGCCCCAGCATTTT
TRBJ1-4 | TRBD1 | TRBV5-5 | - | CASSLQGAGEKLFF | TGTGCCAGCAGCTTACAGGGGGCGGGGGAAAAACTGTTTTTT
TRBJ2-3 | TRBD2 | TRBV12-5 | - | CASGLAGPTDTQYF | TGTGCTAGTGGACTAGCGGGGCCCACAGATACGCAGTATTTT
TRBJ2-7 | - | TRBV11-2 | few | CASSLPQGKQYF | TGTGCCAGCAGCTTACCCCAGGGAAAGCAGTACTTC
TRBJ2-7 | TRBD2 | TRBV2 | - | CASSVAGGYEQYF | TGTGCCAGCAGTGTGGCGGGGGGGTACGAGCAGTACTTC
TRBJ1-2 | - | TRBV11-2 | - | CASSLDSGTPYGYTF | TGTGCCAGCAGCTTAGACTCGGGGACACCCTATGGCTACACCTTC